This T cell receptor beta chain originates from a study of blood T cell repertoires in COVID-19. Clinical history reported by participants formed the basis on which cohorts were assigned. Symptom resolution, clearance, or two negative PCRs marked donors in Cohort 3 as recovered. With 7 bases removed from V and 7 bases from J, the gap between germline ends came to 10 bases. The germline gives CDR1 SGHNT, CDR2 YENEEA. There are 12 residues in the CDR3. The authors' processing: Reference gene primer amplification in the assay estimated nucleated cell counts. The assay was immunoSEQ multiplex PCR, and TCRdb's table has in-frame clones only and misses some. The DNA was the basis for D and trimming; V, J and clone size are from that table. The table records some 390,000 clones, just under 90% of them present only once.

The chain combines TRBV11-3 with TRBJ2-2, with D perhaps matching TRBD1 (5 bases). The sequence was obtained from a woman in her twenties or thirties who had recovered from COVID-19. The material sequenced was PBMCs or T cells enriched from blood (not recorded which). The CDR3 DNA sequence: TGTGCCAGCAACACTCAGGGCGGGGAGCTGTTTTTT. This codes for CASNTQGGELFF.